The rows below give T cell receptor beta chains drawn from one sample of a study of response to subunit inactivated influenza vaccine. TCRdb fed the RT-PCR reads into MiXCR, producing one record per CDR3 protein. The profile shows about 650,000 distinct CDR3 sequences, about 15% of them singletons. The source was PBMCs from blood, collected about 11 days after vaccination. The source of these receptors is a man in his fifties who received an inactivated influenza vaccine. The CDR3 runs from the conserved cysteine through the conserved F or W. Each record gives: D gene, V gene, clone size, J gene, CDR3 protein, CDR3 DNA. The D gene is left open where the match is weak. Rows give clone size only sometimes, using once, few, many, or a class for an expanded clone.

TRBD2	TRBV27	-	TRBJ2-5	CASSFVAGAPETQYF	TGTGCCAGCAGTTTTGTGGCGGGAGCCCCAGAGACCCAGTACTTC
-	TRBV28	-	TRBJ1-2	CASSSLGRGYTF	TGTGCCAGCAGTTCCCTCGGACGAGGCTACACCTTC
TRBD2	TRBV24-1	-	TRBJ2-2	CATRGIGTSGHTGELFF	TGTGCCACCAGGGGGATCGGGACTAGCGGGCACACCGGGGAGCTGTTTTTT
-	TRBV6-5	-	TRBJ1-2	CASSYAAGGYGYTF	TGTGCCAGCAGTTACGCGGCTGGGGGCTATGGCTACACCTTC
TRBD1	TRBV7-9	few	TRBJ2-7	CASSPPTGTGIHEQYF	TGTGCCAGCAGCCCCCCAACCGGGACAGGTATCCACGAGCAGTACTTC
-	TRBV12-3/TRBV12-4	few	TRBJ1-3	CASSPSRNTIYF	TGTGCCAGCAGTCCGTCCCGAAACACCATATATTTT
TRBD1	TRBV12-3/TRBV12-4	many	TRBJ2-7	CASSFGTGSYEQYF	TGTGCCAGCAGCTTCGGGACAGGGTCCTACGAGCAGTACTTC
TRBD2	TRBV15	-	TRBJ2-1	CATSTGTSGVHEQFF	TGTGCCACCAGCACAGGGACTAGCGGGGTGCATGAGCAGTTCTTC
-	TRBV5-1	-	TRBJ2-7	CASSRPGGMASYEQYF	TGCGCCAGCAGCCGCCCCGGGGGAATGGCCTCCTACGAGCAGTACTTC
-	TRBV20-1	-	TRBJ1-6	CSARDLSGAGPNSPLHF	TGCAGTGCTAGAGATCTATCTGGCGCCGGTCCTAATTCACCTCTCCACTTT
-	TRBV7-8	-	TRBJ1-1	CASSLVQGRENTEAFF	TGTGCCAGCAGCTTAGTTCAGGGAAGAGAGAACACTGAAGCTTTCTTT
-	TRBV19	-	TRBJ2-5	CASSIADREETQYF	TGTGCCAGTAGTATTGCGGACAGAGAAGAGACCCAGTACTTC
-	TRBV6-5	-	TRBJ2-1	CASSYSIPWAIGGDEQFF	TGTGCCAGCAGTTACTCGATACCTTGGGCCATTGGAGGAGATGAGCAGTTCTTC
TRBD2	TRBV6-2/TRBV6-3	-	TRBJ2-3	CASSPHPTSGRTDTQYF	TGTGCCAGCAGTCCCCATCCGACTAGCGGGAGGACAGATACGCAGTATTTT
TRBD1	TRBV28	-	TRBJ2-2	CASREGTGRTGELFF	TGTGCCAGCAGGGAGGGGACAGGGAGAACCGGGGAGCTGTTTTTT